These 11 T cell receptor beta chains were sequenced from one sample in a study of monozygotic twins with inflammatory bowel disease. TCRdb re-called the 5' RACE reads and shows each CDR3 protein once, DNA omitted. The table for this sample gives about 330,000 distinct CDR3 sequences. What was sequenced was blood. The receptors here all came from a human donor with ulcerative colitis or Crohn's disease, or a healthy co-twin of an affected twin (not recorded which).

This chain joins TRBV2 and TRBJ2-7. Germline CDR1 reads SNHLY; CDR2 reads FYNNEI. This CDR3 contains 13 residues. The CDR3 loop is CASDPYRSYEQYF.

This chain joins TRBV6-1 and TRBJ2-5. Germline loops: CDR1 MNHNS, CDR2 SASEGT. This CDR3 has 14 residues. The CDR3 is CASSVTTSQETQYF.

The gene calls are TRBV28 and TRBJ2-1; TCRdb reports TRBD1, a call that lacks DNA to check it against. The length of the CDR3 is 15 residues. Per germline, CDR1 MDHEN and CDR2 SYDVKM. CDR3 amino acids: CASTTPGQGINEQFF.

This rearrangement joins TRBV27 to TRBJ2-7. The CDR3 length is 12 residues. Germline V gene sequence: CDR1 MNHEY, CDR2 SMNVEV (reference sequence). CDR3 in amino acids: CASSSQSYEQYF.

The gene calls are TRBV7-6 and TRBJ2-7. The CDR3 covers 14 residues. Germline V CDR1 and CDR2: SGHVS, FNYEAQ. The CDR3 reads CASSFTMSSYEQYF.

This chain connects TRBV11-2 to TRBJ2-2; TCRdb returns TRBD2, unconfirmable since there is no DNA. This CDR3 is 15 amino acids long. CDR1 and CDR2 from the germline V gene are SGHAT and FQNNGV. The CDR3 region is CASSPGASYTGELFF.

V usage is TRBV5-4 and J usage is TRBJ2-1; TCRdb calls TRBD2, which cannot be checked without DNA. The CDR3 consists of 18 residues. From germline, CDR1 is SGHNT and CDR2 YYREEE (reference sequence). CDR3 protein: CASSLAKGTGESYNEQFF.

The chain uses TRBV12-3 or TRBV12-4 and TRBJ2-2; TCRdb proposes TRBD1, but this gene call is untestable without DNA. This CDR3 region has 15 residues. This CDR3 reads CATPSAWDFTGELFF.

This chain connects TRBV19 to TRBJ1-5; the D gene TCRdb calls, TRBD1, cannot be checked with no DNA. Germline V gene lookup returns CDR1 LNHDA and CDR2 SQIVND (reference sequence). There are 15 residues in the CDR3. The chain's CDR3 is CASTPPGAYNQPQHF.

V is TRBV6-1 and J is TRBJ2-6; TCRdb's assignment of TRBD1 cannot be checked, as there is no DNA. This CDR3 is built from 16 residues. CDR1 is MNHNS and CDR2 is SASEGT in the germline V gene. The CDR3 spells CATDRGSSSGANVLTF.

The gene calls are TRBV7-8 and TRBJ2-5; absent DNA, TCRdb's TRBD1 call cannot be checked. CDR3 length: 12 amino acids. In germline, CDR1 is SGHVS, CDR2 FQNEAQ. The CDR3 sequence is CATRGGQETQYF.